This T cell receptor (beta chain) was sequenced during a study of graft-versus-host responses after intestinal transplantation. Study-wide context: Every transplant recipient was induced with anti-thymocyte globulin, then maintained on tacrolimus and steroids for about three years. Findings and limits, study-wide: There was an association between peak levels of circulating GvH clones and early post-transplant HvG declines.

Turning to this clone: Its target is unknown.

To release intraepithelial and lamina propria lymphocytes, the graft tissue was processed. CDR1 is LNHDA, CDR2 SQIVND, per germline (reference sequence). This CDR3 has 14 amino acids. With 5 bases removed from V and 2 bases from J, the gap between germline ends came to 11 bases. Repertoires were generated with immunoSEQ multiplex PCR, while TCRdb's copy carries only in-frame clones and drops some. Found here are some 8,000 clones, around 62% of them singletons; the top ten hold around 9.5%. This material consisted of ileum tissue, taken about 480 days after transplant. The TCR was taken from a human patient who received an intestinal transplant, so some T cells may come from the graft donor. The chain recombines TRBV19 with TRBJ2-3; no clear D gene. The CDR3 reads CASSGGSFTDTQYF. Written as DNA, the CDR3 is TGTGCCAGTAGTGGCGGCAGCTTCACAGATACGCAGTATTTT.